This paragraph reports one T cell receptor beta chain. The ends were cut back, 5 bases at V and 7 bases at J, with 12 bases in the middle. CDR3 length equals 13 residues. Germline CDR1 and CDR2: SGHAT and FQNNGV. The data were obtained in a study of blood T cell repertoires in COVID-19. On the study more broadly: COVID-19 samples from acute and convalescent phases originated in the United States, Italy and Spain.

One Seattle source followed patients from active infection through their disease course. Generated by immunoSEQ multiplex PCR, the TCRdb table keeps only in-frame clones and is missing some. Seen here are hundreds of thousands of clones, approximately 90% observed once, and the top ten hold roughly 6.3%. The sequencing sample was made of peripheral blood. This sequence was found in a woman in her 30s with COVID-19, enrolled during active disease. This chain connects TRBV11-2 to TRBJ2-1; a possible D gene is TRBD2 (6 bases). CDR3 in amino acids: CASSLGLVNEQFF. The CDR3, as DNA: TGTGCCAGCAGCCTGGGACTCGTAAATGAGCAGTTCTTC.